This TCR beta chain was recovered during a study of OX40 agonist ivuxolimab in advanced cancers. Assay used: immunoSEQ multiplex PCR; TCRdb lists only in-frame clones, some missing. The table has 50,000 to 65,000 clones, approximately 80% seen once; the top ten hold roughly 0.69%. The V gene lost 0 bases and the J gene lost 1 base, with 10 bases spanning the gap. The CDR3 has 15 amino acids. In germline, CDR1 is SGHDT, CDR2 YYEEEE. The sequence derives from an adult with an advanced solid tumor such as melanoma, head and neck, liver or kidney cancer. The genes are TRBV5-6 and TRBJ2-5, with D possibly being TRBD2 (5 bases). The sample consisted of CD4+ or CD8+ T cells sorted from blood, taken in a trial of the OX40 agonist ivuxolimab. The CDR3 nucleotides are TGTGCCAGCAGCTTGGTCGGTAGCGCCCAAGAGACCCAGTACTTC. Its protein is CASSLVGSAQETQYF.